One sample yielded the 25 T cell receptor beta chains listed below, sequenced in a study of Graves' ophthalmopathy and Graves' hyperthyroidism. Researchers took RNA transcripts and amplified TCR beta CDR3 regions from them. RT-PCR in the first round used HTBI primers; a second-round multiplex PCR followed. MiXCR was run by TCRdb on the multiplex PCR reads, yielding one entry per CDR3 protein. This sample has about 500,000 distinct CDR3 sequences; around 15% occur once, and the top ten carry about a tenth. Sequencing was carried out using blood. These TCRs come from a woman aged 25-40 years with Graves' ophthalmopathy.

There are many counts of this clonotype. V is TRBV7-3 and J is TRBJ1-5; D remains ambiguous. There are 18 residues in the CDR3. Trimming took 5 bases from V and 0 from J, leaving 20 bases between them. Germline CDR1 is SGHTA and CDR2 is FQGTGA. Written as DNA, the CDR3 is TGTGCCAGCAGCCCCCAGCAGTGGAGGAATAATAGCAATCAGCCCCAGCATTTT. Its translation: CASSPQQWRNNSNQPQHF.

In its sample, this clonotype was seen many times. This chain uses TRBV2 with TRBJ1-5; D may be TRBD1 (5 bases). The V end was cut by 4 bases, the J end by 6 bases, with 10 bases between. Germline values: CDR1 SNHLY, CDR2 FYNNEI. The CDR3 is 13 residues long. DNA for the CDR3: TGTGCCAGCAGTGTCCCCGGGGCTCAGCCCCAGCATTTT. It yields the protein CASSVPGAQPQHF.

This clonotype was counted only a few times. The V call is TRBV25-1, the J call TRBJ2-7; 7 bases agree with TRBD1. The CDR3 spans 11 residues. The germline V gene has CDR1 MGHDK and CDR2 SYGVNS. J was trimmed by 10 bases and V by 9 bases; bases with no gene match: 9. CDR3 nucleotides: TGTGCCAGTGAAGACAGGGTCGAACAGTACTTC. Its protein product is CASEDRVEQYF.

This clonotype appeared many times. The chain carries TRBV6-1 and TRBJ2-7; D call uncertain. V gave up 6 bases and J gave up 3 bases, with 18 bases separating them. Germline-derived CDR1 and CDR2 are MNHNS and SASEGT. CDR3 length: 15 residues. CDR3 protein: CASSPLEDPYYEQYF. CDR3 coding DNA: TGTGCCAGCAGCCCACTTGAGGACCCTTACTACGAGCAGTACTTC.

The sample holds a few counts of this clonotype. The chain employs TRBV4-2 and TRBJ1-2, with a tentative D call TRBD1 (5 bases). This CDR3 region has 19 residues. Germline V gene data show CDR1 as LGHNA and CDR2 as YNFKEQ. V dropped 0 bases and J dropped 0 bases, with 20 bases sitting between them. The CDR3 sequence: CASSQDLWGRGRANYGYTF. In DNA, the CDR3 is TGTGCCAGCAGCCAAGATCTCTGGGGCCGGGGGAGAGCTAACTATGGCTACACCTTC.

This clonotype was seen a handful of times. J is TRBJ1-1 and V is TRBV19; D perhaps matches TRBD1 (6 bases). CDR3 length: 14 residues. The ends were cut back, 8 bases at V and 5 bases at J, with 18 bases in the middle. Germline V lookup: CDR1 LNHDA, CDR2 SQIVND (reference sequence). CDR3 in DNA: TGTGCCAGTCTCGGGCAGGGGTTTAGAACTGAAGCTTTCTTT. Translated: CASLGQGFRTEAFF.

There are many counts of this clonotype. V gene TRBV11-2 combines with J gene TRBJ2-5; D is unresolved. The CDR3 is 14 amino acids. Trimming cost V 4 bases and J 6 bases, with 15 bases left between them. Germline loops: CDR1 SGHAT, CDR2 FQNNGV. Here the CDR3 DNA reads TGTGCCAGCAGCTCCCCGCGTCGTGAAAAGACCCAGTACTTC. It translates to CASSSPRREKTQYF.

This clonotype has a count of ten or more. The V gene is TRBV12-3 or TRBV12-4, the J gene TRBJ1-5, with D perhaps TRBD1 (5 bases). The V end lost 7 bases, the J end lost 6 bases, and 13 bases lay between the germline ends. The CDR3 is made up of 13 amino acids. The CDR3 loop reads CASTQQVTQPQHF. The CDR3 DNA follows: TGTGCCAGCACTCAACAGGTTACTCAGCCCCAGCATTTT.

The rearrangement uses TRBV6-5 and TRBJ2-7; D remains ambiguous. Germline CDR1 is MNHEY and CDR2 is SVGAGI. The CDR3 is 11 residues long. Trimming removed 8 bases from V and 4 bases from J, with 9 bases in between. For the CDR3, the DNA is TGTGCCAGCCCCTGGCCTTACGAGCAGTACTTC. It translates to CASPWPYEQYF.

CDR3 nucleotide sequence: TGTGCCAGCAGTCACCTCGGGAGTAGCGAGACCCAGTACTTC. Translating gives CASSHLGSSETQYF. The chain links TRBV6-5 to TRBJ2-5; the D gene is possibly TRBD2 (6 bases). Germline CDR1 is MNHEY and CDR2 is SVGAGI. CDR3 length: 14 residues. Deletions cut 5 bases from V and 5 bases from J, with 15 bases between.

This clonotype was seen many times. This chain connects TRBV29-1 to TRBJ2-2; D remains ambiguous. The germline gives CDR1 SQVTM, CDR2 ANQGSEA. The V gene lost 6 bases and the J gene lost 3 bases, with 14 bases spanning the gap. The CDR3 length is 14 residues. As DNA, the CDR3 is TGCAGCGTCAATGTGAGGACGGACACCGGGGAGCTGTTTTTT. This gives the protein CSVNVRTDTGELFF.

This clonotype showed up many times. The chain links TRBV4-1 to TRBJ2-7; no reliable D call. CDR1 and CDR2 from the germline V gene are MGHRA and YSYEKL. The V gene lost 2 bases and the J gene lost 4 bases, with 9 bases spanning the gap. This CDR3 comprises 13 residues. The CDR3 nucleotides read TGCGCCAGCAGCCAAAGCCGGATTTACGAGCAGTACTTC. Amino acids: CASSQSRIYEQYF.

This clonotype was seen a few times. The gene calls are TRBV10-3 and TRBJ1-4; D remains ambiguous. The CDR3 extends over 16 amino acids. CDR1 is ENHRY, CDR2 SYGVKD, per germline. Trimming left V 3 bases short and J 0 bases short, with 11 bases between. The CDR3, as DNA: TGTGCCATCAGTGAATTTCGGGGAGCAACTAATGAAAAACTGTTTTTT. Protein: CAISEFRGATNEKLFF.

In this sample, this clonotype turned up many times. The gene calls are TRBV11-2 and TRBJ2-7; either TRBD1 or TRBD2 may supply D (5 bases each). The CDR3 consists of 14 residues. The V end was cut by 5 bases, the J end by 2 bases, with 13 bases between. The V gene's germline CDR1 is SGHAT and CDR2 FQNNGV. CDR3 amino acids: CASSPRDEAYEQYF. The DNA for the CDR3 is TGTGCCAGCAGCCCCCGGGACGAGGCCTACGAGCAGTACTTC.

This chain joins TRBV6-5 and TRBJ2-7; TRBD1 matches at 8 bases. Unmatched junction bases numbered 7, after V lost 4 bases and J lost 2 bases. This CDR3 comprises 15 residues. CDR1 and CDR2 from the germline V gene are MNHEY and SVGAGI. The CDR3 DNA follows: TGTGCCAGCAGTTCTCCGACAGGGGAAACCTACGAGCAGTACTTC. Its protein product is CASSSPTGETYEQYF.

This clonotype was counted many times. This chain joins TRBV12-3 or TRBV12-4 and TRBJ2-5; possibly TRBD1 or TRBD2 for D (5 bases each). V dropped 5 bases and J dropped 1 base, with 8 bases sitting between them. CDR3 length: 13 amino acids. CDR3 sequence: CASSGTRQETQYF. In DNA, the CDR3 is TGTGCCAGCAGTGGGACCCGCCAAGAGACCCAGTACTTC.

This clonotype was seen only a few times. The gene calls are TRBV11-2 and TRBJ2-2; 8 bases agree with TRBD2. J lost 6 bases, V lost 5 bases, and 11 bases had no gene match. Germline V gives CDR1 SGHAT, CDR2 FQNNGV. CDR3 length: 16 amino acids. This CDR3 reads CASSDSPGLGAGELFF. The CDR3 bases are TGTGCCAGCAGCGACTCACCGGGACTAGGGGCCGGGGAGCTGTTTTTT.

This clonotype was seen ten or more times. The V gene is TRBV20-1, the J gene TRBJ1-2; 7 bases are a match to TRBD1. The CDR3 runs 15 residues. The V segment lost 1 base and the J segment 2 bases; nucleotides outside the gene matches: 7. CDR1 DFQATT and CDR2 SNEGSKA come from the germline V gene (reference sequence). Here the CDR3 DNA reads TGCAGTGCTAGAGTCCAAGGGGGCGCGAACTATGGCTACACCTTC. It encodes CSARVQGGANYGYTF.

Ten or more counts support this clonotype. The chain links TRBV20-1 to TRBJ1-1; D perhaps matches TRBD1 (6 bases). The CDR3 loop spans 16 amino acids. Germline values: CDR1 DFQATT, CDR2 SNEGSKA (reference sequence). V lost 5 bases, J lost 0 bases, and 19 bases lay in between. CDR3 nucleotide sequence: TGCAGTGCTTGGGGCAGGAGGGGGGGGATGAACACTGAAGCTTTCTTT. Its protein is CSAWGRRGGMNTEAFF.

V is TRBV20-1 and J is TRBJ2-5; the D gene is possibly TRBD2 (6 bases). CDR1 is DFQATT and CDR2 is SNEGSKA in the germline V gene (reference sequence). V shed 0 bases and J shed 2 bases, with 13 bases lying between them. The CDR3 length is 15 residues. CDR3 sequence (DNA): TGCAGTGCTAGAGATAGCTCTAGCGCTCAAGAGACCCAGTACTTC. Translated: CSARDSSSAQETQYF.

This clonotype was seen at least ten times. The V and J genes are TRBV28 and TRBJ1-2; weak D call: TRBD1 (6 bases). The germline V gene has CDR1 MDHEN and CDR2 SYDVKM. This CDR3 spans 18 amino acids. V was shortened by 4 bases and J by 4 bases, with 25 bases between the two germline ends. The CDR3: CASSYPGGGGIGSYGYTF. Here the CDR3 DNA reads TGTGCCAGCAGTTACCCCGGGGGAGGGGGTATAGGGAGCTATGGCTACACCTTC.

This clonotype came up many times. The chain joins TRBV28 to TRBJ1-5; maybe TRBD1 (6 bases). The CDR3 loop spans 17 amino acids. V was clipped by 3 bases and J by 1 base, with 16 bases between them. CDR1 and CDR2 (germline): MDHEN, SYDVKM. This CDR3 is CASSFSEGRGSNQPQHF. The CDR3 DNA sequence: TGTGCCAGCAGTTTTAGCGAAGGGAGGGGGAGCAATCAGCCCCAGCATTTT.

This clonotype was recorded at least ten times. This chain uses TRBV12-3 or TRBV12-4 with TRBJ2-5; TRBD2 aligns across 9 bases. The CDR3 runs to 14 residues. Losses at the gene ends were 6 bases for V and 2 bases for J; bases not matched to a gene: 4. CDR3 loop: CASSLTSGQETQYF. The CDR3 DNA sequence: TGTGCCAGCAGCTTGACTAGCGGACAAGAGACCCAGTACTTC.

V is TRBV6-1 and J is TRBJ2-5; 13 bases map to TRBD2. V shed 6 bases and J 0 bases; nucleotides not matched to a gene: 7. Germline V gives CDR1 MNHNS, CDR2 SASEGT. There are 17 residues in the CDR3. CDR3 nucleotides: TGTGCCAGCAGGCTTTCGACTAGCGGGGGGTACCAAGAGACCCAGTACTTC. Protein product: CASRLSTSGGYQETQYF.

This clonotype was counted many times. The rearrangement joins TRBV7-8 to TRBJ2-5; no clear D. Germline assignment: CDR1 SGHVS and CDR2 FQNEAQ. V was pared by 2 bases and J by 1 base, with 8 bases between. The CDR3 is 14 residues long. The CDR3 loop reads CASSLLTSQETQYF. In DNA, the CDR3 is TGTGCCAGCAGCTTACTTACCAGCCAAGAGACCCAGTACTTC.